This TCR beta chain came from a study of chemoradiotherapy in HPV16-positive cancers. At the level of the study: Candidate HPV-specific clones and shared TCR motifs came from two HPV16-positive patients. Study conclusions and caveats: The functional HPV-specific definition rests on just a couple of HPV16-positive patients. Candidate HPV-specific clones and E7-related TCR motifs grew in tumor during treatment.

Over chemoradiotherapy, repertoires were sampled more than once. This CDR3 contains 16 residues. The V gene end was trimmed by 2 bases and the J gene end by 7 bases; junction bases not matched to a gene: 10. In germline, CDR1 is MNHEY, CDR2 SVGAGI. Only in-frame clones appear in the TCRdb table, and some are missing; sequencing was by immunoSEQ multiplex PCR. The sample lists 2,000 to 2,500 clones, approximately 82% occurring once. Concerning this clone itself: Its antigen is not known.

This TCR was sampled from a human donor with HPV-associated anogenital cancer. The material was tumor tissue, obtained from a patient who underwent chemoradiotherapy. The chain carries TRBV6-5 and TRBJ1-2, with 10 bases fitting TRBD1. DNA for the CDR3: TGTGCCAGCAGTTACGGGACCAGACAGGGGGCGGCTGGCTACACCTTC. Its protein is CASSYGTRQGAAGYTF.